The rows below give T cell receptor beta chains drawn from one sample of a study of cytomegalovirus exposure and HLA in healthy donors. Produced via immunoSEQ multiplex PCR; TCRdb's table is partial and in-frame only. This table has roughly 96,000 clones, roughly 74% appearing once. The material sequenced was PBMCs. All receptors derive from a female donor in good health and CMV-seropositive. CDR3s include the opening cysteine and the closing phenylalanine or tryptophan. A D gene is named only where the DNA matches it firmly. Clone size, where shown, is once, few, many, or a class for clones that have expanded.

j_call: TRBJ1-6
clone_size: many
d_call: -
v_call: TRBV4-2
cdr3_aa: CASSQDLEGGNSPLHF
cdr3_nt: TGTGCCAGCAGCCAAGACTTAGAGGGAGGGAATTCACCCCTCCACTTT

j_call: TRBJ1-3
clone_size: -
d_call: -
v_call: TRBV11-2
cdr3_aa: CASTAPGVGNTIYF
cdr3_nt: TGTGCCAGCACCGCGCCCGGGGTTGGAAACACCATATATTTT

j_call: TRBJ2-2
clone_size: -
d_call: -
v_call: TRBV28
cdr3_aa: CASRTGTGELFF
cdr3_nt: TGTGCCAGCAGAACAGGGACCGGGGAGCTGTTTTTT

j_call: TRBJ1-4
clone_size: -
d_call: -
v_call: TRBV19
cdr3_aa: CASKFEPTNEKLFF
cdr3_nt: TGTGCCAGTAAGTTTGAGCCAACTAATGAAAAACTGTTTTTT

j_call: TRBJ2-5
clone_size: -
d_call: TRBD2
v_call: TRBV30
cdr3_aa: CAWAGRGGARETQYF
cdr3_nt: TGTGCCTGGGCGGGGCGCGGGGGGGCCAGAGAGACCCAGTACTTC

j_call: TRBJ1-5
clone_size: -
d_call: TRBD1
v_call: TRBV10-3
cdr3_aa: CAISLTGEVNQPQHF
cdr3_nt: TGTGCCATCAGTTTGACAGGGGAGGTTAATCAGCCCCAGCATTTT

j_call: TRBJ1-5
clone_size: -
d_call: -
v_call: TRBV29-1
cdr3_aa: CSAGGEGQPQHF
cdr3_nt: TGCAGCGCGGGGGGCGAGGGTCAGCCCCAGCATTTT

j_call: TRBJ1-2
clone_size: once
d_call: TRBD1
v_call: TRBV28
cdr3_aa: CASSPRGNYGYTF
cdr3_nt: TGTGCCAGCAGTCCCAGGGGGAACTATGGCTACACCTTC

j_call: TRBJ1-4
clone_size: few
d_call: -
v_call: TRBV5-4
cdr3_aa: CASSRGPEQNEKLFF
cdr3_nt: TGTGCCAGCAGCCGAGGTCCAGAACAAAATGAAAAACTGTTTTTT

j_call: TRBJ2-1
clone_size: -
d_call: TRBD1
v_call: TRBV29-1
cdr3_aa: CSADGTGAWNEQFF
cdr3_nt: TGCAGTGCCGACGGGACAGGGGCTTGGAATGAGCAGTTCTTC

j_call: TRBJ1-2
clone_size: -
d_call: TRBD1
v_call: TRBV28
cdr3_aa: CASRLAQGAHGNYGYTF
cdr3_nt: TGTGCCAGCAGGCTAGCTCAGGGGGCGCATGGCAACTATGGCTACACCTTC

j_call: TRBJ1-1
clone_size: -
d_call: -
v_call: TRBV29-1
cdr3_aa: CSVVGGRGSMNTEAFF
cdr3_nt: TGCAGCGTTGTGGGTGGTCGGGGTTCCATGAACACTGAAGCTTTCTTT

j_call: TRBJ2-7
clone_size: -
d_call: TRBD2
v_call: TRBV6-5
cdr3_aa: CASSYRSGTKYYEQYF
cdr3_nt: TGTGCCAGCAGTTACCGTAGCGGGACTAAATACTACGAGCAGTACTTC

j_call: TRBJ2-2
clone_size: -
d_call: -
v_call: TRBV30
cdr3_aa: CAWSGDSMNTGELFF
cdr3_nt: TGTGCCTGGAGTGGAGACAGTATGAACACCGGGGAGCTGTTTTTT

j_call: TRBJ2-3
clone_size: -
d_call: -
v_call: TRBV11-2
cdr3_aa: CASSPRQAYVDTQYF
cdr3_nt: TGTGCCAGCAGTCCGAGACAGGCCTATGTAGATACGCAGTATTTT

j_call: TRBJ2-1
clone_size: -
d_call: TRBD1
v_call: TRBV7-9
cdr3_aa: CASSPRTGLSSYNEQFF
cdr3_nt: TGTGCCAGCAGCCCCCGGACAGGGCTCAGCTCCTACAATGAGCAGTTCTTC

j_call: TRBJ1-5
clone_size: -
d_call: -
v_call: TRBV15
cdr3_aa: CATSTKKDNQPQHF
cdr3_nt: TGTGCCACCAGTACTAAGAAGGACAATCAGCCCCAGCATTTT

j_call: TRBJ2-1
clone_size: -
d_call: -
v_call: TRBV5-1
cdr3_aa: CASSLVGGFNEQFF
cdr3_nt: TGCGCCAGCAGCTTGGTTGGGGGGTTCAATGAGCAGTTCTTC

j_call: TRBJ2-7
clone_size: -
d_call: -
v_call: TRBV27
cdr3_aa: CASSLDISYEQYF
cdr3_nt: TGTGCCAGCAGTTTGGACATCTCCTACGAGCAGTACTTC

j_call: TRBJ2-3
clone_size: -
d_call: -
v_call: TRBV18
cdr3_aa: CASSPSMSGLDTQYF
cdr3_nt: TGTGCCAGCTCACCTTCAATGTCGGGATTAGATACGCAGTATTTT

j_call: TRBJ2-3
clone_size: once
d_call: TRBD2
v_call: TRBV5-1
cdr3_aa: CASNLAEGGTQYF
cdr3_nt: TGCGCCAGTAACCTAGCGGAGGGCGGTACGCAGTATTTT

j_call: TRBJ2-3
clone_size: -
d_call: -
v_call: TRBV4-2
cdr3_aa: CASSQQQITDTQYF
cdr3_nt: TGTGCCAGCAGCCAACAACAGATCACAGATACGCAGTATTTT

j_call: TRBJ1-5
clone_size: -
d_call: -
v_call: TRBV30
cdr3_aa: CAWREAGVGPQHF
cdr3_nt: TGTGCCTGGAGGGAGGCGGGGGTCGGGCCCCAGCATTTT

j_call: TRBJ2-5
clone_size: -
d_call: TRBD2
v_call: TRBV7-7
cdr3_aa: CASSTGLAGGRSQETQYF
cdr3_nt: TGTGCTAGCAGCACAGGACTAGCGGGAGGGCGGTCCCAAGAGACCCAGTACTTC

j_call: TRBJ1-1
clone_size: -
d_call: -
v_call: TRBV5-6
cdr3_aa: CASSLLENSRWAMNTEAFF
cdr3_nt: TGTGCCAGCAGCTTGTTAGAAAACTCACGCTGGGCAATGAACACTGAAGCTTTCTTT

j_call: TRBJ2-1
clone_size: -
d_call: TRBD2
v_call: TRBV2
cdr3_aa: CASRAGLAGGVEQFF
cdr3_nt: TGTGCCAGCAGAGCAGGACTAGCGGGAGGGGTTGAGCAGTTCTTC

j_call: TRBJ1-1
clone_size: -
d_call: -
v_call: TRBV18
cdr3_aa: CASSPQGGNTEAFF
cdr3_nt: TGTGCCAGCTCACCACAAGGGGGGAACACTGAAGCTTTCTTT

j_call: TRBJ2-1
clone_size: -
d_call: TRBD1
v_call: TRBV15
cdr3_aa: CATSRDRGSYNEQFF
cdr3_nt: TGTGCCACCAGCAGAGACAGGGGGTCCTACAATGAGCAGTTCTTC

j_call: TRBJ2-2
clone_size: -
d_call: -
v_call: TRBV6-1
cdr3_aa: CASMVVGHGELFF
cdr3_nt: TGTGCCAGCATGGTCGTGGGGCACGGGGAGCTGTTTTTT

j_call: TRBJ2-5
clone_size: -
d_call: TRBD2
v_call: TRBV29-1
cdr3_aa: CSVESRGVETQYF
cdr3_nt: TGCAGCGTTGAATCTCGGGGGGTGGAGACCCAGTACTTC

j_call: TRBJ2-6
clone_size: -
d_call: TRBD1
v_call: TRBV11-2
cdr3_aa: CASSLTGVAGANVLTF
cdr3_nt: TGTGCCAGCAGCTTAACAGGGGTAGCTGGGGCCAACGTCCTGACTTTC

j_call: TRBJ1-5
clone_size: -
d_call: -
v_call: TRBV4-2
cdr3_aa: CASSLDSLADNQPQHF
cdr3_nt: TGTGCCAGCAGCCTTGACAGCCTCGCTGACAATCAGCCCCAGCATTTT

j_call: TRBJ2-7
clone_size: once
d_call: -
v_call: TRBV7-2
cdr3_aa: CASSLVGGALSYEQYF
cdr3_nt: TGTGCCAGCAGCTTAGTAGGAGGGGCGCTCTCCTACGAGCAGTACTTC

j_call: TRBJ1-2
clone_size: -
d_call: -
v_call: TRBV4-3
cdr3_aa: CASSQERTRRTYGYTF
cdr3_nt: TGCGCCAGCAGCCAAGAGAGGACAAGGCGAACTTATGGCTACACCTTC

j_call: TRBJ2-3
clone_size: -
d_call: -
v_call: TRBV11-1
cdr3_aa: CASSLGTGITDTQYF
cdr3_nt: TGTGCCAGCAGCTTGGGAACGGGGATCACAGATACGCAGTATTTT

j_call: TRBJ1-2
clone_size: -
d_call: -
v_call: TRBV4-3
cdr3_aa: CASSQDFGQGNYGYTF
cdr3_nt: TGCGCCAGCAGCCAAGATTTCGGGCAGGGTAACTATGGCTACACCTTC

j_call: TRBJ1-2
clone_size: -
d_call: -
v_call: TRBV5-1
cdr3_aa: CASSTGGGGYTF
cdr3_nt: TGCGCCAGCAGCACCGGGGGTGGAGGCTACACCTTC

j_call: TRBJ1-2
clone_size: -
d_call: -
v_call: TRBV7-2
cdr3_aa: CASSHTIPPYGYTF
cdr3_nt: TGTGCCAGCAGCCATACAATTCCACCTTATGGCTACACCTTC

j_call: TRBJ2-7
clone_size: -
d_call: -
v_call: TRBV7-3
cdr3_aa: CASSLSPGYEQYF
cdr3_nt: TGTGCCAGCAGCTTAAGTCCGGGTTACGAGCAGTACTTC

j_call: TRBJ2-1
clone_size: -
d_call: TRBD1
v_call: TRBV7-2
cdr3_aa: CASSPGQGFYNEQFF
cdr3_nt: TGTGCCAGCAGCCCGGGACAGGGGTTCTACAATGAGCAGTTCTTC

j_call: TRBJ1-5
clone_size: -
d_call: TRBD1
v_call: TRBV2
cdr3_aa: CASRDRVVQPQHF
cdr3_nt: TGTGCCAGCCGAGACAGGGTAGTCCAGCCCCAGCATTTT

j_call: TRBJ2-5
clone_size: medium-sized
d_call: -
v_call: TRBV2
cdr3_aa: CASSEDRQETQYF
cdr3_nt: TGTGCCAGCAGTGAAGACAGGCAAGAGACCCAGTACTTC

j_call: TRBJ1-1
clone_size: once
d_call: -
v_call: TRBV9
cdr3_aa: CASSVRSAHHTEAFF
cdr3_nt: TGTGCCAGCAGCGTACGCTCAGCGCACCACACTGAAGCTTTCTTT

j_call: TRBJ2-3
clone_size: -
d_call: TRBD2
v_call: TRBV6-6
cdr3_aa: CASSYGTSGGTDTQYF
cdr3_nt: TGTGCCAGCAGTTATGGGACTAGCGGGGGCACAGATACGCAGTATTTT

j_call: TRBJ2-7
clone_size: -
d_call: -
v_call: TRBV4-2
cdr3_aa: CASSQDVSVGDEQYF
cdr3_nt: TGTGCCAGCAGCCAAGATGTCTCCGTCGGGGACGAGCAGTACTTC

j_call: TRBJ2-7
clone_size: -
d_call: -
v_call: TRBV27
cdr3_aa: CASSLAGRGYEQYF
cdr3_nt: TGTGCCAGCAGTTTAGCCGGTAGGGGCTACGAGCAGTACTTC

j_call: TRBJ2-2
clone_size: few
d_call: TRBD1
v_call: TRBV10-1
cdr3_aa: CASSDALGQGTGELFF
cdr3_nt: TGCGCCAGCAGTGACGCCCTGGGACAGGGGACCGGGGAGCTGTTTTTT